The source of this T cell receptor (beta chain) is a study of CD8+ T cells in alopecia areata. On this clone: The gene names here belong to mouse. With the read ending 3 residues before the CDR3 end, the germline J gene is used to fill in that end.

Sorting relied on CD4, CD8alpha, NKG2D, NKG2ACE and other markers applied to pooled cutaneous lymph node cells. Germline V gene lookup returns CDR1 GKSSPN and CDR2 SITVG. There are 15 residues in the CDR3. Trimming cost V 3 bases and J 0 bases; bases outside gene matches: 0. Extracted RNA was reverse transcribed into cDNA, the sequencing template. Profiled with immunoSEQ multiplex PCR; TCRdb holds only in-frame clones, not every one. This set yields approximately 300,000 clones and no singletons; the top ten hold 1.2%. The chain uses TRBV31 and TRBJ1-6; the match to TRBD1 covers 9 bases. TRBJ1-6 is an open reading frame whose function is uncertain. Material for sequencing was CD4+ T cells sorted from a lymph node. The sequence was collected from a C3H/HeJ mouse with alopecia areata. Strain haplotype (MHC): H2-k. The covered CDR3 bases are TGTGCCTGGAGGGACAGGGGTTCCTATAATTCGCCC. Its protein product is CAWRDRGSYNSP. Given in full, the CDR3 is CAWRDRGSYNSPLYF.